According to its frequency, the clone carrying this T cell receptor beta chain is medium-sized (0.01 to 0.1%). Its target is not known. UMI-tagged TRB cDNA libraries were built via 5' RACE. TCRdb reprocessed the 5' RACE reads and stores each CDR3 protein as one record, lacking DNA. The specimen's table records 48,000 or so distinct CDR3 sequences. Germline V gene sequence: CDR1 DFQATT, CDR2 SNEGSKA (reference sequence). This CDR3 region has 14 residues. The sample comes from a study of CXCR3-negative and CXCR3-positive naive CD8 T cells. At the level of the study: The TRB read total, about 130 million, broke down to about 1.5 +/- 0.3 million reads per library.

Findings and limits, study-wide: In naive cells, CXCR3-negative and CXCR3-positive subsets had similar TRBV-TRBJ usage; memory cells differed. Both of the naive subsets showed about the same high diversity, but memory CD8+ cells had much less.

The rearrangement links TRBV20-1 to TRBJ2-1; with no DNA, the TCRdb D assignment of TRBD1 cannot be verified. The receptor was derived from a human donor in good health. Some clones in this sample may be carry-over from other donors' samples. Sample: memory CD8+ T cells from blood. The CDR3: CSALRGDAYNEQFF.